This T cell receptor beta chain is drawn from a study of cytomegalovirus exposure and HLA in healthy donors. Whole-study context: The 120 or so validation repertoires were produced on the same platform as the approximately 620 repertoires of the first cohort. This was reported in a later analysis. Study conclusions and caveats: There were around 160 TCR beta chains listed as cytomegalovirus-associated. As was reported, the classifier diagnosed cytomegalovirus status with high specificity and sensitivity.

CDR1 and CDR2 (germline): MGHRA, YSYEKL. This CDR3 has 15 amino acids. The junction had 5 bases not matched to a gene; V was cut back by 5 bases and J by 3 bases. The repertoire was sequenced with immunoSEQ multiplex PCR; TCRdb's copy has only in-frame clones and lacks some. This table has 200,000 to 250,000 clones, over 65% appearing once. The table lists this clone with a few counts. Its antigen is not known. Sequenced: PBMCs. The gene calls are TRBV4-1 and TRBJ1-5; TRBD1 aligns across 9 bases. The clonotype was recovered from a young woman in good health and CMV-seronegative. This CDR3 is CASSKDRGDNQPQHF. The CDR3, as DNA: TGCGCCAGCAGCAAGGACAGGGGTGACAATCAGCCCCAGCATTTT.